This TCR beta chain comes out of a study of cytomegalovirus exposure and HLA in healthy donors. Study-level information: Most donors, roughly 82% of a few hundred genotyped, fell in the Caucasian-associated ancestry cluster.

This clone was detected only once. The antigen remains undetermined. A junction boundary mismatches the germline segment, possibly from a read error. Vbeta (60) and Jbeta (13) primers were used in the PCR. Clones were read by immunoSEQ multiplex PCR, and TCRdb kept only the in-frame ones, dropping some. The repertoire consists of about 150,000 clones, with nearly 80% occurring once and the leading ten covering approximately 0.66%. Study results and limitations: With high specificity and sensitivity, the classifier reportedly diagnosed cytomegalovirus status. A later analysis found TCR association rates differed by HLA locus, highest for DRB1 and lowest for HLA-C. Other equally common chains were less clonally expanded than HLA-associated TCR beta chains, a later analysis showed.

Germline V gene lookup returns CDR1 SEHNR and CDR2 FQNEAQ (reference sequence). The CDR3 runs to 14 residues. The gene calls are TRBV7-9 and TRBJ1-2, with D possibly TRBD1 on 6 matching bases. This TCR was sampled from a male donor in good health and CMV-seronegative. The sequencing input was PBMCs. The CDR3 is CSSSLSGQIYGYTF. CDR3 in DNA: TGTTCCAGCAGCTTATCAGGACAGATCTATGGCTACACCTTC.